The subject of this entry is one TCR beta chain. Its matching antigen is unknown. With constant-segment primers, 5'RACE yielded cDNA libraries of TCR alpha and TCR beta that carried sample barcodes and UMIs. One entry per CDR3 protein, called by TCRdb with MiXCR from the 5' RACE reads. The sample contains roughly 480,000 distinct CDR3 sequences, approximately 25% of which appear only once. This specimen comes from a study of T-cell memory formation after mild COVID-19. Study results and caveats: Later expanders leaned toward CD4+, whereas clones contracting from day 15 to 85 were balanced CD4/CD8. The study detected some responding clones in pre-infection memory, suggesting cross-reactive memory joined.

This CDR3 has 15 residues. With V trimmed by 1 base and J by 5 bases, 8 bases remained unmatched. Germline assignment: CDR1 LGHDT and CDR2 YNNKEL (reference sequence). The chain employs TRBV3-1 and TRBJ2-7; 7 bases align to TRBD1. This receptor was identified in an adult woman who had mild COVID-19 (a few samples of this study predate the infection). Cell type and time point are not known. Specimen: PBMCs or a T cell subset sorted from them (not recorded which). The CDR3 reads CASSQGDSPGDEQYF. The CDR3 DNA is TGTGCCAGCAGCCAAGGGGACAGTCCTGGGGACGAGCAGTACTTC.